This TCR beta chain was observed in a study of cytomegalovirus exposure and HLA in healthy donors. Study outcomes and limitations: According to the study, roughly 160 TCR beta chains were cytomegalovirus-associated.

Trimming removed 4 bases at V and 1 base at J, with 10 bases between. The CDR3 sequence is 14 residues long. Per germline, CDR1 SGDLS and CDR2 YYNGEE. Donors were drawn from the approximately 120-subject validation cohort, separate from the approximately 680-subject first cohort. Details on this clone: What it binds is unknown.

Assay used: immunoSEQ multiplex PCR; TCRdb lists only in-frame clones, some missing. The table records 100,000 to 120,000 clones, more than 90% of them present only once. The origin of this receptor is a woman between 18 and 29 years old in good health and CMV-seronegative. Material for sequencing was PBMCs. This chain joins TRBV9 and TRBJ2-3; D ambiguous. The CDR3 nucleotides read TGTGCCAGCAGCCCCCGTCCTGGCACAGATACGCAGTATTTT. This sequence encodes CASSPRPGTDTQYF.